This is a list of T cell receptor beta chains from one sample in a study of cytomegalovirus exposure and HLA in healthy donors. Data came from immunoSEQ multiplex PCR; TCRdb stores just in-frame clones and leaves some out. The repertoire has roughly 200,000 clones, 81% of them found once; the top ten carry roughly 3.1%. The sequencing input was PBMCs. The receptor source for this set is a man in his forties in good health and CMV-seropositive. Each CDR3 is given with its conserved first and last residue. The order of the fields is D gene, clone size, J gene, V gene, CDR3 protein, CDR3 DNA. D genes are given only for firm matches. Rows may omit the clone size; those that give it use once, few, many or a size class.

d_call: .; clone_size: .; j_call: TRBJ1-5; v_call: TRBV27; cdr3_aa: CASSPSGYQPQHF; cdr3_nt: TGTGCCAGCAGTCCCTCCGGTTATCAGCCCCAGCATTTT
d_call: .; clone_size: few; j_call: TRBJ2-5; v_call: TRBV7-9; cdr3_aa: CASSLQGMGTETQYF; cdr3_nt: TGTGCCAGCAGCTTGCAGGGAATGGGCACGGAGACCCAGTACTTC
d_call: TRBD1; clone_size: .; j_call: TRBJ2-7; v_call: TRBV7-9; cdr3_aa: CASSLQGGEQYF; cdr3_nt: TGTGCCAGCAGCCTACAGGGGGGCGAGCAGTACTTC
d_call: .; clone_size: .; j_call: TRBJ2-7; v_call: TRBV9; cdr3_aa: CASSGAGIPDYEQYF; cdr3_nt: TGTGCCAGCAGCGGCGCCGGGATACCGGACTACGAGCAGTACTTC
d_call: .; clone_size: few; j_call: TRBJ1-4; v_call: TRBV14; cdr3_aa: CASSQVRERDEKLFF; cdr3_nt: TGTGCCAGCAGCCAAGTACGGGAGCGGGATGAAAAACTGTTTTTT
d_call: .; clone_size: .; j_call: TRBJ1-5; v_call: TRBV4-1; cdr3_aa: CASSQDGGNQPQHF; cdr3_nt: TGCGCCAGCAGCCAAGACGGGGGCAATCAGCCCCAGCATTTT
d_call: TRBD1; clone_size: .; j_call: TRBJ1-1; v_call: TRBV5-6; cdr3_aa: CASSVRQGATEAFF; cdr3_nt: TGTGCCAGCAGCGTCCGACAGGGGGCCACTGAAGCTTTCTTT
d_call: .; clone_size: .; j_call: TRBJ2-7; v_call: TRBV7-2; cdr3_aa: CASSLDSLSSYEQYF; cdr3_nt: TGTGCCAGCAGCCTTGACAGCCTGAGCTCCTACGAGCAGTACTTC
d_call: TRBD1; clone_size: .; j_call: TRBJ2-2; v_call: TRBV5-1; cdr3_aa: CASSFTGDETGELFF; cdr3_nt: TGCGCCAGCAGCTTTACAGGGGACGAAACCGGGGAGCTGTTTTTT
d_call: TRBD1; clone_size: once; j_call: TRBJ2-7; v_call: TRBV11-2; cdr3_aa: CASSLEQGTAEQYF; cdr3_nt: TGTGCCAGCAGCTTAGAACAGGGGACCGCCGAGCAGTACTTC
d_call: TRBD1; clone_size: few; j_call: TRBJ2-4; v_call: TRBV10-3; cdr3_aa: CAIGRGQGRPWAKNIQYF; cdr3_nt: TGTGCCATCGGGAGGGGACAGGGTCGGCCGTGGGCCAAAAACATTCAGTACTTC
d_call: .; clone_size: .; j_call: TRBJ2-7; v_call: TRBV27; cdr3_aa: CASSLTAAYEQYF; cdr3_nt: TGTGCCAGCAGTTTAACGGCGGCCTACGAGCAGTACTTC
d_call: TRBD1; clone_size: .; j_call: TRBJ1-1; v_call: TRBV4-1; cdr3_aa: CASSHQDRGNTEAFF; cdr3_nt: TGCGCCAGCAGCCACCAGGACAGGGGGAACACTGAAGCTTTCTTT
d_call: .; clone_size: .; j_call: TRBJ2-3; v_call: TRBV4-2; cdr3_aa: CASSQVGRGLTDTQYF; cdr3_nt: TGTGCCAGCAGCCAAGTCGGGCGGGGGCTCACAGATACGCAGTATTTT
d_call: TRBD1; clone_size: few; j_call: TRBJ2-3; v_call: TRBV30; cdr3_aa: CAWSFDRASTDTQYF; cdr3_nt: TGTGCCTGGAGTTTCGACAGGGCGAGCACAGATACGCAGTATTTT
d_call: TRBD2; clone_size: .; j_call: TRBJ2-2; v_call: TRBV5-4; cdr3_aa: CASSLVPSGRGTGELFF; cdr3_nt: TGTGCCAGCAGCTTGGTGCCTAGCGGGAGGGGCACCGGGGAGCTGTTTTTT
d_call: TRBD2; clone_size: .; j_call: TRBJ2-6; v_call: TRBV5-1; cdr3_aa: CASSSGAGAGANVLTF; cdr3_nt: TGCGCCAGCAGCTCTGGAGCGGGAGCTGGGGCCAACGTCCTGACTTTC
d_call: .; clone_size: .; j_call: TRBJ2-1; v_call: TRBV29-1; cdr3_aa: CSVGTSTGSYNEQFF; cdr3_nt: TGCAGCGTTGGGACCTCTACGGGGTCCTACAATGAGCAGTTCTTC
d_call: .; clone_size: .; j_call: TRBJ2-7; v_call: TRBV7-2; cdr3_aa: CASSLGGLSSYEQYF; cdr3_nt: TGTGCCAGCAGCTTAGGGGGCCTGAGCTCCTACGAGCAGTACTTC
d_call: .; clone_size: .; j_call: TRBJ1-2; v_call: TRBV4-2; cdr3_aa: CASSLTRGQSGYGYTF; cdr3_nt: TGTGCCAGCAGCCTTACCCGTGGACAGTCAGGGTATGGCTACACCTTC
d_call: .; clone_size: .; j_call: TRBJ2-1; v_call: TRBV6-6; cdr3_aa: CASSQTPHNEQFF; cdr3_nt: TGTGCCAGCAGCCAGACTCCCCACAATGAGCAGTTCTTC
d_call: .; clone_size: .; j_call: TRBJ2-3; v_call: TRBV5-1; cdr3_aa: CASSLVQGTHITDTQYF; cdr3_nt: TGCGCCAGCAGCTTGGTACAGGGAACCCATATCACAGATACGCAGTATTTT
d_call: TRBD1; clone_size: .; j_call: TRBJ2-7; v_call: TRBV2; cdr3_aa: CASGGQGPYEQYF; cdr3_nt: TGTGCCTCCGGAGGACAGGGTCCCTACGAGCAGTACTTC
d_call: .; clone_size: .; j_call: TRBJ1-4; v_call: TRBV6-1; cdr3_aa: CASSDVGGLFEKLFF; cdr3_nt: TGTGCCAGCAGTGACGTCGGGGGGCTGTTTGAAAAACTGTTTTTT
d_call: .; clone_size: once; j_call: TRBJ2-5; v_call: TRBV2; cdr3_aa: CASSYIGGVLETQYF; cdr3_nt: TGTGCCAGCAGCTATATAGGGGGGGTCTTGGAGACCCAGTACTTC
d_call: .; clone_size: .; j_call: TRBJ2-1; v_call: TRBV11-3; cdr3_aa: CASSFQGSYNEQFF; cdr3_nt: TGTGCCAGCAGCTTTCAGGGGTCCTACAATGAGCAGTTCTTC
d_call: .; clone_size: .; j_call: TRBJ1-1; v_call: TRBV9; cdr3_aa: CASSGGGSKSTATGNTEAFF; cdr3_nt: TGTGCCAGCAGCGGAGGCGGGTCTAAATCGACGGCAACCGGGAACACTGAAGCTTTCTTT
d_call: TRBD1; clone_size: .; j_call: TRBJ1-1; v_call: TRBV27; cdr3_aa: CASSFHDRGTEAFF; cdr3_nt: TGTGCCAGCAGTTTCCACGACAGGGGCACTGAAGCTTTCTTT
d_call: TRBD1; clone_size: .; j_call: TRBJ1-4; v_call: TRBV19; cdr3_aa: CASSDGSGQGVGKLFF; cdr3_nt: TGTGCCAGTAGTGATGGTTCGGGACAGGGGGTAGGAAAACTGTTTTTT
d_call: TRBD1; clone_size: .; j_call: TRBJ1-1; v_call: TRBV7-9; cdr3_aa: CASSEQGLNTEAFF; cdr3_nt: TGTGCCAGCAGCGAACAGGGGCTGAACACTGAAGCTTTCTTT
d_call: TRBD2; clone_size: .; j_call: TRBJ2-5; v_call: TRBV6-5; cdr3_aa: CASSQTSGGQETQYF; cdr3_nt: TGTGCCAGCAGCCAAACTAGCGGGGGGCAAGAGACCCAGTACTTC
d_call: TRBD2; clone_size: .; j_call: TRBJ2-7; v_call: TRBV7-9; cdr3_aa: CASSPRVAGGYEQYF; cdr3_nt: TGTGCCAGCAGCCCACGGGTAGCGGGAGGTTACGAGCAGTACTTC
d_call: .; clone_size: .; j_call: TRBJ2-7; v_call: TRBV7-9; cdr3_aa: CASSFGSYEQYF; cdr3_nt: TGTGCCAGCAGTTTCGGGTCCTACGAGCAGTACTTC
d_call: TRBD2; clone_size: .; j_call: TRBJ2-3; v_call: TRBV27; cdr3_aa: CASGTSQGDTQYF; cdr3_nt: TGTGCCAGCGGGACTAGTCAGGGAGATACGCAGTATTTT
d_call: TRBD1; clone_size: .; j_call: TRBJ1-2; v_call: TRBV28; cdr3_aa: CASTEGDRGHYGYTF; cdr3_nt: TGTGCCAGCACCGAGGGGGACAGGGGCCACTATGGCTACACCTTC
d_call: TRBD1; clone_size: .; j_call: TRBJ2-5; v_call: TRBV27; cdr3_aa: CASRTGQGEWETQYF; cdr3_nt: TGTGCCAGCAGGACCGGACAGGGGGAGTGGGAGACCCAGTACTTC
d_call: .; clone_size: .; j_call: TRBJ2-3; v_call: TRBV5-1; cdr3_aa: CASSRQERTDTQYF; cdr3_nt: TGCGCCAGCAGCCGACAGGAGCGCACAGATACGCAGTATTTT
d_call: TRBD1; clone_size: .; j_call: TRBJ1-4; v_call: TRBV6-1; cdr3_aa: CASSEVTGGFPEKLFF; cdr3_nt: TGTGCCAGCAGTGAAGTCACAGGGGGCTTCCCCGAAAAACTGTTTTTT
d_call: .; clone_size: few; j_call: TRBJ2-7; v_call: TRBV6-5; cdr3_aa: CASSYSPGSGREQYF; cdr3_nt: TGTGCCAGCAGTTACAGTCCCGGGAGTGGCCGCGAGCAGTACTTC
d_call: .; clone_size: .; j_call: TRBJ2-1; v_call: TRBV7-3; cdr3_aa: CASSSWGGANNEQFF; cdr3_nt: TGTGCCAGCAGCTCCTGGGGGGGGGCGAACAATGAGCAGTTCTTC
d_call: .; clone_size: .; j_call: TRBJ1-1; v_call: TRBV28; cdr3_aa: CASRGGYAPRGEAFF; cdr3_nt: TGTGCCAGCAGGGGGGGGTACGCCCCCCGGGGTGAAGCTTTCTTT
d_call: .; clone_size: .; j_call: TRBJ2-7; v_call: TRBV2; cdr3_aa: CASSDAGSYEQYF; cdr3_nt: TGTGCCAGCAGTGATGCAGGCTCCTACGAGCAGTACTTC
d_call: TRBD2; clone_size: .; j_call: TRBJ2-3; v_call: TRBV27; cdr3_aa: CASSFSGTVDTQYF; cdr3_nt: TGTGCCAGCAGTTTTAGCGGGACTGTAGATACGCAGTATTTT
d_call: .; clone_size: .; j_call: TRBJ2-5; v_call: TRBV23-1; cdr3_aa: CARRKQGVETQYF; cdr3_nt: TGCGCCAGGAGAAAACAGGGAGTGGAGACCCAGTACTTC
d_call: TRBD2; clone_size: .; j_call: TRBJ2-7; v_call: TRBV7-2; cdr3_aa: CASSLGLAGGGVGEQYF; cdr3_nt: TGTGCCAGCAGCTTAGGGCTAGCGGGAGGAGGGGTCGGCGAGCAGTACTTC
d_call: .; clone_size: .; j_call: TRBJ2-7; v_call: TRBV7-7; cdr3_aa: CASSLGEGSYEQYF; cdr3_nt: TGTGCCAGCAGCTTAGGAGAGGGATCCTACGAGCAGTACTTC
d_call: .; clone_size: .; j_call: TRBJ1-5; v_call: TRBV6-4; cdr3_aa: CANRGFQAGGSNQPQHF; cdr3_nt: TGTGCCAACCGAGGGTTTCAGGCCGGCGGGAGCAATCAGCCCCAGCATTTT
d_call: .; clone_size: .; j_call: TRBJ1-5; v_call: TRBV6-1; cdr3_aa: CASSRERDGNQPQHF; cdr3_nt: TGTGCCAGCAGTCGCGAGCGGGATGGCAATCAGCCCCAGCATTTT
d_call: .; clone_size: .; j_call: TRBJ2-3; v_call: TRBV19; cdr3_aa: CASSISLEYTDTQYF; cdr3_nt: TGTGCCAGTAGTATATCGTTGGAGTACACAGATACGCAGTATTTT
d_call: TRBD2; clone_size: .; j_call: TRBJ2-1; v_call: TRBV27; cdr3_aa: CASRPGRGVYNEQFF; cdr3_nt: TGTGCCAGCAGGCCTGGGCGGGGGGTTTACAATGAGCAGTTCTTC